Listed here are 23 T cell receptor beta chains from one sample, sequenced in a study of cytomegalovirus exposure and HLA in healthy donors. This table comes from immunoSEQ multiplex PCR, and its TCRdb copy is limited to in-frame clones, with some not included. The sample holds tens of thousands of clones, roughly 95% seen once. Sequencing was performed on PBMCs. The receptors here all came from a young woman in good health and CMV-seropositive.

For the CDR3, the DNA is TGTGCCAGCAGCTGGGGACTAGCGGGAGTTACTACTAGCACAGATACGCAGTATTTT. It specifies CASSWGLAGVTTSTDTQYF. V is TRBV5-4 and J is TRBJ2-3, with 14 bases identical to TRBD2. The CDR3 totals 19 residues. The germline V gene encodes CDR1 SGHNT and CDR2 YYREEE (reference sequence). J lost 0 bases, V lost 3 bases, and 9 bases had no gene match.

The V call is TRBV6-5, the J call TRBJ2-7; 11 bases align to TRBD2. The CDR3 sequence is 14 residues long. Trimming removed 4 bases from V and 4 bases from J; junction bases left unmatched: 3. Germline values: CDR1 MNHEY, CDR2 SVGAGI. The CDR3, as DNA: TGTGCCAGCAGTTCTCGACTAGCGGGGTACGAGCAGTACTTC. This translates into CASSSRLAGYEQYF.

This clone was observed once. The J gene is TRBJ1-1, the V gene TRBV5-4, with D possibly TRBD1 on 5 matching bases. There are 14 residues in the CDR3. Germline V gene sequence: CDR1 SGHNT, CDR2 YYREEE (reference sequence). The V gene lost 3 bases and the J gene lost 6 bases, with 15 bases spanning the gap. The CDR3 nucleotides are TGTGCCAGCAGCTCGGGGGGGGGTACCGCTGAAGCTTTCTTT. Its protein is CASSSGGGTAEAFF.

CDR3 loop: CASSNRGVRVSGNTEAFF. CDR3 coding DNA: TGTGCCAGCAGCAACAGGGGCGTGAGAGTTTCCGGGAACACTGAAGCTTTCTTT. The rearrangement uses TRBV21-1 and TRBJ1-1; the table's D gene call, TRBD1, was not cross checked with the DNA. TRBV21-1 is reported as a pseudogene. The CDR3 has 18 residues.

J is TRBJ2-7 and V is TRBV28; TRBD2 matches 10 bases. Germline trimming cut 6 bases from V and 5 bases from J; bases unmatched to any gene: 7. CDR1 is MDHEN and CDR2 is SYDVKM in the germline V gene. The CDR3 length is 14 residues. In nucleotides, the CDR3 is TGTGCCAGCAGCGGAGCGGGAGGGACGGACGAGCAGTACTTC. Translated, it gives CASSGAGGTDEQYF.

This clone was observed a few times. The chain is built from TRBV7-9 and TRBJ2-3; possibly TRBD2 for D (6 bases). CDR1 is SEHNR, CDR2 FQNEAQ, per germline (reference sequence). Trimming took 5 bases from V and 1 from J, leaving 16 bases between them. This CDR3 region has 16 residues. DNA of the CDR3: TGTGCCAGCAGCCCGGGCGCCGGGGGTGGCACAGATACGCAGTATTTT. It translates to CASSPGAGGGTDTQYF.

This clone has a single count. This chain connects TRBV19 to TRBJ2-1; 9 positions agree with TRBD2. The V gene end was trimmed by 5 bases and the J gene end by 9 bases; junction bases not matched to a gene: 17. The germline V gene encodes CDR1 LNHDA and CDR2 SQIVND (reference sequence). CDR3 length equals 17 residues. CDR3 coding DNA: TGTGCCAGTAGTCACCTTCTCGGACTAGCGAAAGGAGGTGAGCAGTTCTTC. Translation: CASSHLLGLAKGGEQFF. Based on the CDR3 plus reference TRBV19 and TRBJ2-1, the full variable domain is DGGITQSPKYLFRKEGQNVTLSCEQNLNHDAMYWYRQDPGQGLRLIYYSQIVNDFQKGDIAEGYSVSREKKESFPLTVTSAQKNPTAFYLCASSHLLGLAKGGEQFFGPGTRLTVL.

The chain is built from TRBV4-3 and TRBJ2-3, with 10 bases aligning to TRBD2. Trimming cost V 0 bases and J 5 bases; bases outside gene matches: 8. Germline CDR1 and CDR2: LGHNA and YSLEER. The CDR3 sequence is 17 residues long. In DNA form, the CDR3 reads TGCGCCAGCAGCCAAGAGGGACGAGCGGGAGGGGTAGATACGCAGTATTTT. As protein: CASSQEGRAGGVDTQYF.

This sequence joins TRBV6-1 and TRBJ2-2, with a tentative D call TRBD1 (5 bases). The CDR3 runs 15 residues. Germline CDR1 is MNHNS and CDR2 is SASEGT. Trimming removed 1 base at V and 5 bases at J, with 11 bases between. The CDR3 here is CASSEEGPWTGELFF. The CDR3 DNA reads TGTGCCAGCAGTGAAGAGGGGCCCTGGACCGGGGAGCTGTTTTTT.

V is TRBV5-4 and J is TRBJ1-5; 11 bases line up with TRBD1. The V segment lost 4 bases and the J segment 4 bases; nucleotides outside the gene matches: 4. Germline CDR1 is SGHNT and CDR2 is YYREEE (reference sequence). This CDR3 is 15 amino acids long. CDR3 in amino acids: CASSPGTGGNQPQHF. CDR3 in DNA: TGTGCCAGCAGCCCCGGGACAGGGGGAAATCAGCCCCAGCATTTT.

The chain couples TRBV9 to TRBJ2-3, with D uncertain. V shed 2 bases and J shed 2 bases, with 9 bases lying between them. The length of the CDR3 is 14 residues. From germline, CDR1 is SGDLS and CDR2 YYNGEE. The CDR3 bases are TGTGCCAGCAGCGTTAACAGCTACACAGATACGCAGTATTTT. Amino acids: CASSVNSYTDTQYF.

Only one count was recorded for this clone. The rearrangement joins TRBV7-2 to TRBJ2-1; 9 bases agree with TRBD1. CDR3 length: 16 residues. J gave up 7 bases and V 5 bases, and 12 bases lay outside the gene matches. The germline V gene encodes CDR1 SGHTA and CDR2 FQGNSA. The CDR3 DNA is TGTGCCAGCAGCCCCGGCCGGGGACAGGGATGGAATGAGCAGTTCTTC. Its protein is CASSPGRGQGWNEQFF.

The J gene is TRBJ1-2, the V gene TRBV6-6; D may be TRBD1 (6 bases). Per the germline V gene, CDR1 is MNHNY and CDR2 is SVGAGI (reference sequence). The CDR3 is made up of 15 amino acids. Trimming pared 0 bases from V and 2 bases from J, leaving 10 bases between. CDR3 loop: CASSYSKGGNYGYTF. CDR3 bases: TGTGCCAGCAGTTACTCGAAGGGGGGGAACTATGGCTACACCTTC.

The chain uses TRBV7-6 and TRBJ1-1; 7 positions match TRBD1. Germline V gives CDR1 SGHVS, CDR2 FNYEAQ. The CDR3 is made up of 16 amino acids. V shed 3 bases and J 1 base; nucleotides not matched to a gene: 8. The CDR3 protein is CASSFGQAEGNTEAFF. CDR3 DNA: TGTGCCAGCAGCTTCGGACAGGCCGAGGGGAACACTGAAGCTTTCTTT.

The V call is TRBV7-2, the J call TRBJ2-3; 7 nucleotides match TRBD1. The CDR3 is made up of 16 amino acids. CDR1 is SGHTA and CDR2 is FQGNSA in the germline V gene. The V and J ends lost 5 bases and 2 bases, in that order; junction bases with no gene match: 10. The DNA for the CDR3 is TGTGCCAGCAGCCCCGGACAGGAAGGGTACACAGATACGCAGTATTTT. The encoded protein is CASSPGQEGYTDTQYF.

The V call is TRBV7-2, the J call TRBJ1-1; 9 bases fit TRBD1. Germline CDR1 SGHTA, CDR2 FQGNSA. This CDR3 has 16 residues. J gave up 0 bases and V 5 bases, and 7 bases lay outside the gene matches. CDR3 nucleotide sequence: TGTGCCAGCAGCGCCGACAGGGGGAGAATGAACACTGAAGCTTTCTTT. Its protein is CASSADRGRMNTEAFF.

V usage is TRBV6-5 and J usage is TRBJ2-5; 7 nucleotides match TRBD2. Trimming removed 4 bases from V and 1 base from J; junction bases left unmatched: 9. Germline-derived CDR1 and CDR2 are MNHEY and SVGAGI. CDR3 length: 16 residues. CDR3 region: CASSFRLAPPQETQYF. The CDR3 bases are TGTGCCAGCAGTTTTCGACTAGCCCCCCCCCAAGAGACCCAGTACTTC.

The gene calls are TRBV29-1 and TRBJ1-2, with unresolved D. CDR1 is SQVTM and CDR2 is ANQGSEA in the germline V gene. V lost 7 bases and J 0 bases, leaving 9 bases between the germline ends. The CDR3 is made up of 12 amino acids. CDR3 DNA sequence: TGCAGCGCCCTGGAGGCTAACTATGGCTACACCTTC. Amino acid sequence: CSALEANYGYTF.

This rearrangement joins TRBV5-4 to TRBJ2-2; the D gene is possibly TRBD1 (5 bases). V gave up 2 bases and J gave up 0 bases, with 8 bases separating them. CDR3 length: 15 residues. CDR1 and CDR2 from the germline V gene are SGHNT and YYREEE (reference sequence). The CDR3 reads CASSLAQANTGELFF. The CDR3 nucleotides are TGTGCCAGCAGCTTAGCACAGGCGAACACCGGGGAGCTGTTTTTT.

J is TRBJ2-6 and V is TRBV10-3; maybe TRBD2 (5 bases). CDR1 and CDR2 from the germline V gene are ENHRY and SYGVKD. V was trimmed by 2 bases and J by 2 bases, leaving 7 bases between them. The CDR3 runs 15 residues. CDR3 nucleotides: TGTGCCATCAGTGAGGGGAGCGCTGGGGCCAACGTCCTGACTTTC. It codes for CAISEGSAGANVLTF.

The rearrangement links TRBV7-2 to TRBJ2-7; possible D gene TRBD2, 5 bases. This CDR3 comprises 19 residues. CDR1 SGHTA and CDR2 FQGNSA come from the germline V gene. With 2 bases removed from V and 0 bases from J, the gap between germline ends came to 23 bases. As DNA, the CDR3 is TGTGCCAGCAGCTTAAGGGCGGGCAGGCGGAATGGAAGCTCCTACGAGCAGTACTTC. This translates into CASSLRAGRRNGSSYEQYF.

CDR3 in DNA: TGCAGTGCTAGGAGTGTTGATACGCAGTATTTT. Translating it yields CSARSVDTQYF. V is TRBV20-1 and J is TRBJ2-3; D gene uncertain. Germline CDR1 and CDR2: DFQATT and SNEGSKA (reference sequence). Trimming took 3 bases from V and 6 from J, leaving 7 bases between them. The CDR3 has 11 residues.

The V gene is TRBV5-8, the J gene TRBJ2-3, with 14 positions matching TRBD2. This CDR3 region has 16 residues. From germline, CDR1 is SGHTS and CDR2 YDEGEE. V lost 0 bases and J lost 6; bases outside the gene matches: 3. CDR3 in amino acids: CASSLEGLAGADTQYF. As DNA, the CDR3 is TGTGCCAGCAGCTTGGAGGGACTAGCGGGAGCCGATACGCAGTATTTT.